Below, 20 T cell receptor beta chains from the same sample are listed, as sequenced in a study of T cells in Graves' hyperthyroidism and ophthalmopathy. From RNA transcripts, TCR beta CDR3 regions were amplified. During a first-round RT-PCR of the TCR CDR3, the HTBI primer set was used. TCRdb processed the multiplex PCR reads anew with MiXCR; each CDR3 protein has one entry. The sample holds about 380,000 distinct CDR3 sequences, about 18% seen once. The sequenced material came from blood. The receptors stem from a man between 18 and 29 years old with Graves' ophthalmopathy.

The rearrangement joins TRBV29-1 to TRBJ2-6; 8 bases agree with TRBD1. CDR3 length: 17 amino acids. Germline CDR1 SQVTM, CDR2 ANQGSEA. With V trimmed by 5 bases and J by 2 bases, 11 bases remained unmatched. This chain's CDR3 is CSVQGTGLEAGANVLTF. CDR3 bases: TGCAGCGTTCAGGGGACAGGTCTTGAGGCTGGGGCCAACGTCCTGACTTTC.

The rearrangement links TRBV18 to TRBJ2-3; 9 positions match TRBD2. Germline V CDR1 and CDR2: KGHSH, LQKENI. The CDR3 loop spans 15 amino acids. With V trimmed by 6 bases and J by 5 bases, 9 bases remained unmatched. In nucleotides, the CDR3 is TGTGCCAGCTCCTCGGCGGGGGGGCCGGGAGATACGCAGTATTTT. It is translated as CASSSAGGPGDTQYF.

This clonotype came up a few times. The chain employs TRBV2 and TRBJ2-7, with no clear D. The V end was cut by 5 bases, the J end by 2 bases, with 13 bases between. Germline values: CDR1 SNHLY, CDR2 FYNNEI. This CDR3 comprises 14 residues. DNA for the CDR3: TGTGCCAGCAGTTACGCGGCACAGACCTACGAGCAGTACTTC. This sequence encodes CASSYAAQTYEQYF.

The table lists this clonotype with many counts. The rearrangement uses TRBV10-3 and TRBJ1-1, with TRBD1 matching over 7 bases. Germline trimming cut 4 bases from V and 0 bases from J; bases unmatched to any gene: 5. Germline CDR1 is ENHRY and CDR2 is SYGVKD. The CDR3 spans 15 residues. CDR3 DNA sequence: TGTGCCATCAGTGGTGGGACAGTCGTGAACACTGAAGCTTTCTTT. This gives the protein CAISGGTVVNTEAFF.

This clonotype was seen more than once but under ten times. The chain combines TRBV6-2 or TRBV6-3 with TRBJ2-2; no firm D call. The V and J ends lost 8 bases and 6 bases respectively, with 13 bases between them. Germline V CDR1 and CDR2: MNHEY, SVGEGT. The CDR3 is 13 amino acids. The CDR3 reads CASVIRLAGELFF. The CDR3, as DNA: TGTGCCAGCGTCATACGGTTGGCCGGGGAGCTGTTTTTT.

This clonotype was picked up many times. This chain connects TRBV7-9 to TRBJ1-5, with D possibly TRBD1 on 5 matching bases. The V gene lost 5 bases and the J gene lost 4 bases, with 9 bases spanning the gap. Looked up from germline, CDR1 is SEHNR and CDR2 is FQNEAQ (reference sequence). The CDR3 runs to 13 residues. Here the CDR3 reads CASSLDRNQPQHF. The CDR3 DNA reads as TGTGCCAGCAGCCTCGACAGAAATCAGCCCCAGCATTTT.

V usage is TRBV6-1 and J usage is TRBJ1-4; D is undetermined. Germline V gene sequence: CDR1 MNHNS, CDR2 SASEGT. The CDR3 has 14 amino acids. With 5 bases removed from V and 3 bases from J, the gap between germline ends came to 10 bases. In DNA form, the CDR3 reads TGTGCCAGCAGTATCCGGCGGGCTAATGAAAAACTGTTTTTT. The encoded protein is CASSIRRANEKLFF.

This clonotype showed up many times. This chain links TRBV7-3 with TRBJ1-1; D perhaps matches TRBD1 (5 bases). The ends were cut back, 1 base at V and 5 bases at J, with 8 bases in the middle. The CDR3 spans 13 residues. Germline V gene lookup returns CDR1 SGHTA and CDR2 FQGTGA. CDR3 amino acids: CASSLSWGTEAFF. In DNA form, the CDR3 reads TGTGCCAGCAGCTTAAGTTGGGGGACTGAAGCTTTCTTT.

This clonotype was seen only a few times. This CDR3 reads CASSVVDTDTQYF. Written as DNA, the CDR3 is TGTGCCAGCAGCGTAGTGGACACAGATACGCAGTATTTT. The chain recombines TRBV9 with TRBJ2-3; D is ambiguous. V shed 0 bases and J shed 2 bases, with 4 bases lying between them. Germline-derived CDR1 and CDR2 are SGDLS and YYNGEE. The CDR3 length is 13 residues.

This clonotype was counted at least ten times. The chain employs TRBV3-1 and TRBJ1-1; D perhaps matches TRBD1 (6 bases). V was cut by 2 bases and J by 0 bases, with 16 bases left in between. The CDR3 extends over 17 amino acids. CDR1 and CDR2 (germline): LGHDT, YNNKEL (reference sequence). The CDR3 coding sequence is TGTGCCAGCAGCCAAACGGCAGGCAGGGGAATGAACACTGAAGCTTTCTTT. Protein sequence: CASSQTAGRGMNTEAFF.

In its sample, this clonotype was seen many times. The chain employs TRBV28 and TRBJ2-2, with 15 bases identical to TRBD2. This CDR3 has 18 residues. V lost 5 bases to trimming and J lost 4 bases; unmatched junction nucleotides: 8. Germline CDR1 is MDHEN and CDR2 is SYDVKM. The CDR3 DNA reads TGTGCCAGCAGTGAACGGACTAGCGGGGGGGCGAGCACCGGGGAGCTGTTTTTT. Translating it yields CASSERTSGGASTGELFF. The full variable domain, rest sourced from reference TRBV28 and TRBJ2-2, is DVKVTQSSRYLVKRTGEKVFLECVQDMDHENMFWYRQDPGLGLRLIYFSYDVKMKEKGDIPEGYSVSREKKERFSLILESASTNQTSMYLCASSERTSGGASTGELFFGEGSRLTVL.

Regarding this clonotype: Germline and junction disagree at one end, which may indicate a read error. The CDR3 region is CASSLGQGSSEQYF. The CDR3 DNA sequence: TGTGCCAGCAGCTTAGGACAGGGTTCCTCCGAGCAGTACTTC. The V gene is TRBV7-7, the J gene TRBJ2-7, with 7 nucleotides matching TRBD1. There are 14 residues in the CDR3. CDR1 SSHAT and CDR2 FNYEAQ come from the germline V gene (reference sequence).

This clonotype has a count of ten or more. This CDR3 is CASSLDVGGAYSPLHF. The CDR3 DNA reads TGTGCCAGCAGCTTAGACGTGGGGGGCGCGTATTCACCCCTCCACTTT. The gene calls are TRBV11-2 and TRBJ1-6; weak D call: TRBD1 (6 bases). Germline V gives CDR1 SGHAT, CDR2 FQNNGV. The CDR3 is 16 amino acids. V was cut by 0 bases and J by 8 bases, with 14 bases left in between. The whole variable domain, filled in from reference TRBV11-2 and TRBJ1-6, reads EAGVAQSPRYKIIEKRQSVAFWCNPISGHATLYWYQQILGQGPKLLIQFQNNGVVDDSQLPKDRFSAERLKGVDSTLKIQPAKLEDSAVYLCASSLDVGGAYSPLHFGNGTRLTVT.

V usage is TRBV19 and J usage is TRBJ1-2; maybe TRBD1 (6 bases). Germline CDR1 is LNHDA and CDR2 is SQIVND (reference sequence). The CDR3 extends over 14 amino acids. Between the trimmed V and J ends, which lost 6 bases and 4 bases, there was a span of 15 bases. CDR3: CASRTGYSIYGYTF. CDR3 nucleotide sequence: TGTGCCAGTAGGACAGGTTACAGCATCTATGGCTACACCTTC.

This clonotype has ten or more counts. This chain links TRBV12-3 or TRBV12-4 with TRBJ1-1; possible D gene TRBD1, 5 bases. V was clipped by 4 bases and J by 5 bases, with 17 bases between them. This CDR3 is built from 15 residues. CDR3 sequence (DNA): TGTGCCAGCAGTTCAACCGGGGCCCGAGGGACTGAAGCTTTCTTT. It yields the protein CASSSTGARGTEAFF.

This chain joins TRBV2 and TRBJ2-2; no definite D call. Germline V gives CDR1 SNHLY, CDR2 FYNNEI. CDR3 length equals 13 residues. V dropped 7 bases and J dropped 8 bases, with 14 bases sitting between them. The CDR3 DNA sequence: TGTGCCAGCATTGGCTACTTGGGGGGGGAGCTGTTTTTT. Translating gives CASIGYLGGELFF. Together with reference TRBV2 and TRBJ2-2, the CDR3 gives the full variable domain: EPEVTQTPSHQVTQMGQEVILRCVPISNHLYFYWYRQILGQKVEFLVSFYNNEISEKSEIFDDQFSVERPDGSNFTLKIRSTKLEDSAMYFCASIGYLGGELFFGEGSRLTVL.

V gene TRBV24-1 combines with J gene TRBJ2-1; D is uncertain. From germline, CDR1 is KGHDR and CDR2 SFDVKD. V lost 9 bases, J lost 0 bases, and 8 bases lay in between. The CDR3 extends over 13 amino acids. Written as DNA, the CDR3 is TGTGCCACCGGGAATCTCTCCTACAATGAGCAGTTCTTC. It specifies CATGNLSYNEQFF.

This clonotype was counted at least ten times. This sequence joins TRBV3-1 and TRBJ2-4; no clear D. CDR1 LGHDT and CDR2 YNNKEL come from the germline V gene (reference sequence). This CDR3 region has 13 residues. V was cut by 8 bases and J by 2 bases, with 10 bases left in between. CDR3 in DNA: TGTGCCAGCGGTGGACCCCCCAAAAACATTCAGTACTTC. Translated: CASGGPPKNIQYF. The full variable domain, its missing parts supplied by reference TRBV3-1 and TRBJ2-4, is DTAVSQTPKYLVTQMGNDKSIKCEQNLGHDTMYWYKQDSKKFLKIMFSYNNKELIINETVPNRFSPKSPDKAHLNLHINSLELGDSAVYFCASGGPPKNIQYFGAGTRLSVL.

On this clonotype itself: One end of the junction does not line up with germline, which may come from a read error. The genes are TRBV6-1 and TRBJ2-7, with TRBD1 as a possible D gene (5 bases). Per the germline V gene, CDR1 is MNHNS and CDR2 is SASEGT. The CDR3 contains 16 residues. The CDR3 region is CASSVLDNPRSYEQYF. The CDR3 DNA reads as TGCGCCAGCAGTGTCCTGGACAATCCACGCTCCTACGAGCAGTACTTC.

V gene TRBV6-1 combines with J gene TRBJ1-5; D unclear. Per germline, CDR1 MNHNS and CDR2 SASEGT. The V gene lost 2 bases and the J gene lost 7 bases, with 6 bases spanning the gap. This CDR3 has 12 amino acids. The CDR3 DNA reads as TGTGCCAGCAGTGAACCTGGCCAGCCCCAGCATTTT. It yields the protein CASSEPGQPQHF.